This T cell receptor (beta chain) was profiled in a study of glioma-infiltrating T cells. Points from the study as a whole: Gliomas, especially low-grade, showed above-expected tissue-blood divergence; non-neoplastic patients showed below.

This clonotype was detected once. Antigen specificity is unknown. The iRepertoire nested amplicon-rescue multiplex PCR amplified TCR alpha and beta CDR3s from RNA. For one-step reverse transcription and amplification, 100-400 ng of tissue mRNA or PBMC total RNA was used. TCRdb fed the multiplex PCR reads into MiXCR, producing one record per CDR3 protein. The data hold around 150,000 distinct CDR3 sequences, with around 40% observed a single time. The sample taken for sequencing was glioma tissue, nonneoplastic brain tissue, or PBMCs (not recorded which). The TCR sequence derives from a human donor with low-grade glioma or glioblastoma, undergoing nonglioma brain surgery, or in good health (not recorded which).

In DNA, the CDR3 is TGTGCCAGCAGTGGGGACCCCGCCAAAAACATTCAGTACTTC. Protein: CASSGDPAKNIQYF. This sequence joins TRBV2 and TRBJ2-4; D is perhaps TRBD1 or TRBD2 (5 bases each). The germline V and J ends were trimmed by 4 bases and 1 base, with 8 bases remaining between them. Germline loops: CDR1 SNHLY, CDR2 FYNNEI. The CDR3 has 14 amino acids.